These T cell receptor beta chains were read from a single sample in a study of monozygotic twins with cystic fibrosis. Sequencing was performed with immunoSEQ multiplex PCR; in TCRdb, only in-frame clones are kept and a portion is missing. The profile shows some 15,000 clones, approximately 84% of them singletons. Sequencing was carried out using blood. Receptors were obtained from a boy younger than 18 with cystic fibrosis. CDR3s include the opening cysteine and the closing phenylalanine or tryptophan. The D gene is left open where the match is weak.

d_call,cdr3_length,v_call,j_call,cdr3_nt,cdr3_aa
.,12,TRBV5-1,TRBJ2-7,TGCGCCAGCAGCTTCGGGGGTGAAGAGCAGTACTTC,CASSFGGEEQYF
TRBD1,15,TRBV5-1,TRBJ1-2,TGCGCCAGCAGCCCCGACAGGGGCGCTAACTATGGCTACACCTTC,CASSPDRGANYGYTF
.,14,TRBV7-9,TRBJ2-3,TGTGCCAGCAGCTTAGCGGGATACACAGATACGCAGTATTTT,CASSLAGYTDTQYF
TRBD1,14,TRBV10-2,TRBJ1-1,TGCGCCAGCACATACAGGGGGCTAGAGGCTGAAGCTTTCTTT,CASTYRGLEAEAFF
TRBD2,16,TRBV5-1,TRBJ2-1,TGCGCCAGCAGCCGGGAACCGGGACTAGCGGGAGGTTGGCAGTTCTTC,CASSREPGLAGGWQFF
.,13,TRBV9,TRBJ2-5,TGTGCCAGCAGCGTGGACGCGGGGCCGACCCAGTACTTC,CASSVDAGPTQYF
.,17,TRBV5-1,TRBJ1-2,TGCGCCAGCAGCATACAAGCTGGGAGTTACAGACCCTATGGCTACACCTTC,CASSIQAGSYRPYGYTF
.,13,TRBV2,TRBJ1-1,TGTGCCAGCAGTGAAGCTGGGGGCACTGAAGCTTTCTTT,CASSEAGGTEAFF
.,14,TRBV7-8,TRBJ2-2,TGTGCCAGCAGCTCCATGGGGGCGGTCGGGGAGCTGTTTTTT,CASSSMGAVGELFF
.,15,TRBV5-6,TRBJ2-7,TGTGCCAGCAGCTTGGGGGGGCCCGACTCCTACGAGCAGTACTTC,CASSLGGPDSYEQYF
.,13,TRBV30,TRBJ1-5,TGTGCCTGGAGTGTTGACAGAAATCAGCCCCAGCATTTT,CAWSVDRNQPQHF
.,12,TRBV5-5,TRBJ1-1,TGTGCCAGCAGCTTCGGGGGCACTGAAGCTTTCTTT,CASSFGGTEAFF